The 7 T cell receptor beta chains given below trace back to one sample, sequenced in a study of Tregs in tolerant kidney transplant recipients. Profiled with immunoSEQ multiplex PCR; TCRdb holds only in-frame clones, not every one. The sample holds roughly 68,000 clones, 65% to 85% seen once. Source material: CD4+ T cells from blood. The receptors derive from a human donor in good health.

The chain's CDR3 is CATSRELGGGPPLSVDTQYF. CDR3 DNA: TGTGCCACCAGCAGAGAATTGGGAGGTGGACCTCCTCTATCGGTAGATACGCAGTATTTT. The chain links TRBV15 to TRBJ2-3; possibly TRBD2 for D (6 bases). Germline V gene sequence: CDR1 LNHNV, CDR2 YYDKDF (reference sequence). V was cut by 0 bases and J by 5 bases, with 27 bases left in between. The CDR3 covers 20 residues.

This chain uses TRBV11-2 with TRBJ2-3; the D is unclear. V lost 3 bases and J lost 3, with 10 bases in between. The CDR3 runs 14 residues. Germline-derived CDR1 and CDR2 are SGHAT and FQNNGV. This CDR3 reads CASSFRARTDTQYF. The CDR3 region has the DNA TGTGCCAGCAGCTTCCGAGCGAGGACAGATACGCAGTATTTT.

The chain uses TRBV7-2 and TRBJ2-1, with 10 bases matching TRBD1. The CDR3 spans 17 residues. After removal of 7 bases from V and 2 bases from J, the junction contained 11 bases not matched to a gene. Germline V lookup: CDR1 SGHTA, CDR2 FQGNSA. CDR3 protein: CASTQLVGTGAYNEQFF. The DNA of the CDR3 is TGTGCCAGCACCCAATTGGTGGGGACAGGGGCCTACAATGAGCAGTTCTTC.

This clone was recorded at least ten times. V is TRBV27 and J is TRBJ1-1; D remains unclear. Germline loops: CDR1 MNHEY, CDR2 SMNVEV (reference sequence). The CDR3 consists of 16 residues. The V end was cut by 5 bases, the J end by 1 base, with 17 bases between. The chain's CDR3 is CASSPFPGRPNTEAFF. The CDR3 DNA sequence: TGTGCCAGCAGTCCCTTCCCTGGACGGCCGAACACTGAAGCTTTCTTT.

The CDR3 nucleotides read TGTGCCTGGAGCCCTGGGGAGGCGAACCAAGAGACCCAGTACTTC. Translating gives CAWSPGEANQETQYF. V and J are TRBV30 and TRBJ2-5, with D possibly being TRBD2 (6 bases). Trimming pared 3 bases from V and 0 bases from J, leaving 14 bases between. CDR1 GTSNPN and CDR2 SVGIG come from the germline V gene (reference sequence). The CDR3 runs to 15 residues.

The chain combines TRBV11-3 with TRBJ1-3, with D possibly TRBD1 on 5 matching bases. V was cut by 9 bases and J by 4 bases, with 22 bases left in between. CDR3 length equals 16 residues. Germline CDR1 is SGHNT and CDR2 is YENEEA. The DNA of the CDR3 is TGTGCCAGAGAGACAGATTGGGCCCCCGGCGGAAACACCATATATTTT. Translated, it gives CARETDWAPGGNTIYF.

The genes are TRBV4-3 and TRBJ1-2; 7 nucleotides agree with TRBD1. The CDR3 is 20 residues long. Germline V gene data show CDR1 as LGHNA and CDR2 as YSLEER. Losses at the gene ends were 0 bases for V and 3 bases for J; bases not matched to a gene: 19. The CDR3 is CASSQDLVGAGGGSDYGYTF. For the CDR3, the DNA is TGCGCCAGCAGCCAAGATCTGGTGGGGGCAGGGGGGGGTTCGGACTATGGCTACACCTTC.